This T cell receptor (beta chain) was retrieved from a study of T cell repertoires in cytomegalovirus infection. For the study at large: Well-studied HLA-B-restricted epitopes and recently identified HLA-C-restricted epitopes of CMV were both used in the study. Signatures in public TCR beta sequences pointed to both CMV infection and matching HLA type.

One entry per CDR3 protein, called by TCRdb with MiXCR from the reads. The repertoire consists of about 310,000 distinct CDR3 sequences, with more than 20% occurring once and the leading ten covering approximately 12%. With respect to this clonotype: Antigen unknown.

General study findings and limits: CMV-specific HLA-C-restricted TCR beta clonotypes dominated the ex vivo response. Summed public TCR beta family frequency identified CMV carriers bearing the relevant HLA.

The CDR3 covers 16 residues. Losses at the gene ends were 6 bases for V and 0 bases for J; bases not matched to a gene: 8. Germline-derived CDR1 and CDR2 are LNHDA and SQIVND (reference sequence). The TCR was taken from a human donor in good health (CMV status not recorded). Some clones in this sample may be carry-over from other donors' samples. V usage is TRBV19 and J usage is TRBJ2-1, with 7 bases identical to TRBD1. Sequencing used cultured PBMCs, obtained from culture after CMV antigen stimulation. The CDR3 region is CASSYRGRSSYNEQFF. The DNA of the CDR3 is TGTGCCAGTAGCTACAGGGGCCGGAGCTCCTACAATGAGCAGTTCTTC.